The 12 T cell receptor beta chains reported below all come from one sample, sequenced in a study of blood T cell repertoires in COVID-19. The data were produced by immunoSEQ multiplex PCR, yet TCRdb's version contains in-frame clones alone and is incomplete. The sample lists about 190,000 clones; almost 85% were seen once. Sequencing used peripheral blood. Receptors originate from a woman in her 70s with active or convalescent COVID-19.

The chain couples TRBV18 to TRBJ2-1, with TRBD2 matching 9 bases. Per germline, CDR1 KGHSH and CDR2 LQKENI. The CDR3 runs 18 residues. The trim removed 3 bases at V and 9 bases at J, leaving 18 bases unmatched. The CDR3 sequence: CASSPSLLREGRDLEQFF. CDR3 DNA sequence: TGTGCCAGCTCACCTTCCCTTTTGCGGGAGGGCCGGGATCTTGAGCAGTTCTTC.

The CDR3 bases are TGTGCCATCATGACTAGCGGGAGTATTAATGAGCAGTTCTTC. The encoded protein is CAIMTSGSINEQFF. The J gene is TRBJ2-1, the V gene TRBV10-3, with TRBD2 identical over 12 bases. Germline V gives CDR1 ENHRY, CDR2 SYGVKD. The CDR3 sequence is 14 residues long. With 7 bases clipped from V and 7 bases from J, the junction kept 5 bases outside the gene matches.

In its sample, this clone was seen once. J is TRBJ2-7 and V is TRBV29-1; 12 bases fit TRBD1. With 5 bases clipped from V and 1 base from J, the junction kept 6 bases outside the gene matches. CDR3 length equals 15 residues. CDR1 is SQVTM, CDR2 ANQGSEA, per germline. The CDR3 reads CSVIPGQGASYEQYF. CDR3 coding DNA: TGCAGCGTTATCCCGGGACAGGGGGCTTCCTACGAGCAGTACTTC.

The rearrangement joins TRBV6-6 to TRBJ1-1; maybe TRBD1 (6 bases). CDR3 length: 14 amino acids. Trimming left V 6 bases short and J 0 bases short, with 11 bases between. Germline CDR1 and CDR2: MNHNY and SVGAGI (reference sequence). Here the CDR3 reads CASSYGQLNTEAFF. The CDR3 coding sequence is TGTGCCAGCAGCTATGGACAGTTGAACACTGAAGCTTTCTTT.

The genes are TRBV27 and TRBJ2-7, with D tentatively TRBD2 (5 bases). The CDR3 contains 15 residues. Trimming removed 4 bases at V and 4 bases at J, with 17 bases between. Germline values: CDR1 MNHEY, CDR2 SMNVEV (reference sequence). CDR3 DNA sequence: TGTGCCAGCAGTTATAGAGGAGGCCGAACTTACGAGCAGTACTTC. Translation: CASSYRGGRTYEQYF.

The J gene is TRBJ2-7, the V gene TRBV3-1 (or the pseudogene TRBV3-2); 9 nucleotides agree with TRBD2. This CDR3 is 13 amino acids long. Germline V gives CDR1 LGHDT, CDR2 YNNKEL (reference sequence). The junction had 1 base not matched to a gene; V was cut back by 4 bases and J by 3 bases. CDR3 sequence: CASSPSGIYEQYF. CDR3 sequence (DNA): TGTGCCAGCAGCCCTAGCGGGATCTACGAGCAGTACTTC.

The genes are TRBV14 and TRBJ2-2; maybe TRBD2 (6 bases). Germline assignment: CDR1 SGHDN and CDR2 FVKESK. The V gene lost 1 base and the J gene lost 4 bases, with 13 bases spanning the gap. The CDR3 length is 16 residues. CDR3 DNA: TGTGCCAGCAGCCAAGTGGGGACTGCCAGCACCGGGGAGCTGTTTTTT. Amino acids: CASSQVGTASTGELFF.

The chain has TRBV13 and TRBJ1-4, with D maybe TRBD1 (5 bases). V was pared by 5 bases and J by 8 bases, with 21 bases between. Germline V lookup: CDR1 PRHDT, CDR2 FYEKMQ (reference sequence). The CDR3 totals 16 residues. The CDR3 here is CASSHQDRRGGEKLFF. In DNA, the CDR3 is TGTGCCAGCAGCCATCAAGATCGTAGGGGAGGGGAAAAACTGTTTTTT.

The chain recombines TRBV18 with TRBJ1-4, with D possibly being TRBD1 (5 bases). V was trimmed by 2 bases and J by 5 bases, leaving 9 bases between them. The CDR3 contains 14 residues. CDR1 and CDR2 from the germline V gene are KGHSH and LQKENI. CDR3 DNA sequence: TGTGCCAGCTCACCAGGTTCAGGGAATGAAAAACTGTTTTTT. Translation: CASSPGSGNEKLFF.

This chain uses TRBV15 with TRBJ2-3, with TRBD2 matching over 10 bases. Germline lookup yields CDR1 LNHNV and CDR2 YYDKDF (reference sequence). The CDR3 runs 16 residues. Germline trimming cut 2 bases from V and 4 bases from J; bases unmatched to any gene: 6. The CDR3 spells CATSRPSGSNADTQYF. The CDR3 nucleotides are TGTGCCACCAGCAGACCTAGCGGGAGTAACGCAGATACGCAGTATTTT.

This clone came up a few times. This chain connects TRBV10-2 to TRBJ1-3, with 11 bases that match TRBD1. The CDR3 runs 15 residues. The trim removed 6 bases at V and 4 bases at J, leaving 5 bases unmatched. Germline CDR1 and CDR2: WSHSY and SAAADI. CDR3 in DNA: TGCGCCAGCAGCCTGGGACAGGGGGGAGGAAACACCATATATTTT. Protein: CASSLGQGGGNTIYF.

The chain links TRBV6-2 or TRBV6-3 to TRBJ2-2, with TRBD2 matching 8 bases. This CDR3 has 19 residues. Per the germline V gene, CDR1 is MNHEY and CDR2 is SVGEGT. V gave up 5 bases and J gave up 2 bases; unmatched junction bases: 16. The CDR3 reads CASSLLGGGQGANTGELFF. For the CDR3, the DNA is TGTGCCAGCAGTCTCCTCGGCGGGGGGCAGGGAGCTAACACCGGGGAGCTGTTTTTT.